Shown below are 24 T cell receptor beta chains from a single sample sequenced in a study of T-cell memory formation after mild COVID-19. TCRdb itself ran the 5' RACE reads through MiXCR, one entry per CDR3 protein. This sample has around 310,000 distinct CDR3 sequences, with roughly an eighth found just once. The specimen was PBMCs or a T cell subset sorted from them (not recorded which). These receptors were obtained from a man aged 18 to 30 who had mild COVID-19 (a few samples of this study predate the infection). Cell type and time point are not known.

This clonotype has a count of ten or more. The chain recombines TRBV7-2 with TRBJ2-2; unclear D gene. The CDR3 totals 13 residues. Germline lookup yields CDR1 SGHTA and CDR2 FQGNSA. V lost 5 bases and J lost 6, with 10 bases in between. Written as DNA, the CDR3 is TGTGCCAGCAGCCAAATAGTATCCGGGGAGCTGTTTTTT. Amino acid sequence: CASSQIVSGELFF.

This sequence joins TRBV7-9 and TRBJ2-4; 9 bases are shared with TRBD1. Losses at the gene ends were 3 bases for V and 9 bases for J; bases not matched to a gene: 12. The CDR3 spans 16 residues. Germline CDR1 is SEHNR and CDR2 is FQNEAQ (reference sequence). The CDR3 region is CASSFFGTGWVSIQYF. The CDR3 DNA reads TGTGCCAGCAGCTTCTTTGGGACAGGGTGGGTTAGCATTCAGTACTTC.

This clonotype occurred many times. The rearrangement links TRBV5-6 to TRBJ2-5; no firm D call. V was shortened by 1 base and J by 4 bases, with 8 bases between the two germline ends. CDR3 length: 13 amino acids. Germline V gene lookup returns CDR1 SGHDT and CDR2 YYEEEE. CDR3 loop: CASSLRTRETQYF. The CDR3 DNA reads as TGTGCCAGCAGCTTGAGGACCCGAGAGACCCAGTACTTC.

The table lists this clonotype with a few counts. The rearrangement links TRBV20-1 to TRBJ2-3; perhaps TRBD2 as D (6 bases). Germline CDR1 DFQATT, CDR2 SNEGSKA (reference sequence). Trimming took 3 bases from V and 1 from J, leaving 11 bases between them. The CDR3 is 14 residues long. The CDR3 loop reads CSASMWGGTDTQYF. The CDR3 region has the DNA TGCAGTGCTAGTATGTGGGGGGGCACAGATACGCAGTATTTT.

The chain uses TRBV4-2 and TRBJ2-6, with D unclear. The V and J ends lost 4 bases and 4 bases respectively, with 17 bases between them. From germline, CDR1 is LGHNA and CDR2 YNFKEQ. CDR3 length equals 17 residues. DNA for the CDR3: TGTGCCAGCAGCCTCGCGGACGTGGTCCCCGGGGCCAACGTCCTGACTTTC. Residues: CASSLADVVPGANVLTF.

This clonotype has at least ten counts. The chain couples TRBV7-2 to TRBJ2-3; no firm D call. The germline gives CDR1 SGHTA, CDR2 FQGNSA. CDR3 length equals 14 residues. V lost 5 bases and J 4 bases, leaving 13 bases between the germline ends. CDR3 sequence: CASSLERHSDTQYF. DNA for the CDR3: TGTGCCAGCAGCCTGGAACGGCACTCAGATACGCAGTATTTT.

At least ten counts were recorded for this clonotype. The V gene is TRBV28, the J gene TRBJ2-1; 11 positions agree with TRBD2. CDR1 and CDR2 from the germline V gene are MDHEN and SYDVKM. J gave up 8 bases and V 5 bases, and 11 bases lay outside the gene matches. The length of the CDR3 is 16 residues. The CDR3, as DNA: TGTGCCAGCAGTCCCCCCCCTAGCGGGGGGACCCATGAGCAGTTCTTC. Translation: CASSPPPSGGTHEQFF.

This clonotype was seen ten or more times. The chain links TRBV9 to TRBJ1-1, with 7 bases that match TRBD1. The V and J ends lost 4 bases and 4 bases, in that order; junction bases with no gene match: 7. The length of the CDR3 is 14 residues. CDR1 is SGDLS and CDR2 is YYNGEE in the germline V gene. CDR3 loop: CASSLTGVRTEAFF. As DNA, the CDR3 is TGTGCCAGCAGCCTTACAGGGGTTCGCACTGAAGCTTTCTTT.

This clonotype was counted at least ten times. V and J are TRBV7-9 and TRBJ1-1; the D gene is possibly TRBD1 (6 bases). The germline gives CDR1 SEHNR, CDR2 FQNEAQ (reference sequence). The CDR3 sequence is 12 residues long. Trimming removed 0 bases from V and 11 bases from J, with 10 bases in between. CDR3 loop: CASSLARGPAFF. The CDR3 DNA follows: TGTGCCAGCAGCTTAGCCCGGGGGCCGGCTTTCTTT.

Comment on this clonotype: A read error may account for a junction end that differs from germline. J is TRBJ2-1 and V is TRBV12-3 or TRBV12-4; the match to TRBD1 covers 10 bases. This CDR3 comprises 15 residues. The CDR3 DNA reads as TGTGCCAGCAGTTACCGCGGGGACAGGGGCGATGATCAGTTCTTC. Translating gives CASSYRGDRGDDQFF.

This chain uses TRBV5-1 with TRBJ2-7, with 8 nucleotides matching TRBD1. V was pared by 6 bases and J by 2 bases, with 7 bases of the junction left unmatched. The length of the CDR3 is 14 residues. Germline CDR1 reads SGHRS; CDR2 reads YFSETQ. The CDR3 sequence: CASTGDRTPYEQYF. For the CDR3, the DNA is TGCGCCAGCACGGGGGACAGGACCCCCTACGAGCAGTACTTC. Based on the CDR3 plus reference TRBV5-1 and TRBJ2-7, the full variable domain is KAGVTQTPRYLIKTRGQQVTLSCSPISGHRSVSWYQQTPGQGLQFLFEYFSETQRNKGNFPGRFSGRQFSNSRSEMNVSTLELGDSALYLCASTGDRTPYEQYFGPGTRLTVT.

This clonotype was observed a few times. The chain links TRBV5-1 to TRBJ2-5; D not certain. CDR1 SGHRS and CDR2 YFSETQ come from the germline V gene. The CDR3 runs to 14 residues. Trimming left V 2 bases short and J 5 bases short, with 13 bases between. The CDR3 DNA reads TGCGCCAGCAGCTTTGCAGGCTTCCCGGAGACCCAGTACTTC. This sequence encodes CASSFAGFPETQYF.

The rearrangement links TRBV25-1 to TRBJ1-5; 7 bases agree with TRBD1. The CDR3 extends over 15 amino acids. Germline lookup yields CDR1 MGHDK and CDR2 SYGVNS. V lost 11 bases to trimming and J lost 1 base; unmatched junction nucleotides: 11. CDR3 in amino acids: CAPRGDGVSNQPQHF. In DNA form, the CDR3 reads TGTGCCCCCAGGGGGGACGGTGTCAGCAATCAGCCCCAGCATTTT.

The chain uses TRBV20-1 and TRBJ2-3; 8 bases agree with TRBD2. CDR3 length: 13 residues. Per germline, CDR1 DFQATT and CDR2 SNEGSKA (reference sequence). Trimming took 6 bases from V and 8 from J; bases not matched to a gene: 10. CDR3 in amino acids: CSALPGLVGTQYF. The CDR3 DNA sequence: TGCAGTGCCCTCCCGGGACTAGTGGGTACGCAGTATTTT.

The rearrangement links TRBV4-1 to TRBJ2-7; D is undetermined. Trimming left V 1 base short and J 6 bases short, with 19 bases between. In germline, CDR1 is MGHRA, CDR2 YSYEKL. This CDR3 is built from 16 residues. The CDR3 DNA is TGCGCCAGCAGCCAAGGGCTCTCTTTGCAGTTTCTCGAGCAGTACTTC. It translates to CASSQGLSLQFLEQYF.

This rearrangement joins TRBV9 to TRBJ2-1, with D possibly TRBD2 on 6 matching bases. The germline CDR1 and CDR2 sequences are SGDLS and YYNGEE. The CDR3 spans 13 residues. Deletions cut 4 bases from V and 10 bases from J, with 15 bases between. As DNA, the CDR3 is TGTGCCAGCAGCTCCAAGTTCACTAGCGAGCAGTTCTTC. This sequence encodes CASSSKFTSEQFF.

This clonotype was detected a few times. The genes are TRBV11-1 and TRBJ2-3, with D unclear. The germline V gene has CDR1 SGHAT and CDR2 FQDESV (reference sequence). Trimming took 5 bases from V and 2 from J, leaving 14 bases between them. The CDR3 length is 15 residues. The CDR3 coding sequence is TGTGCCAGCAGCCCACGGGCCTTCAACACAGATACGCAGTATTTT. Protein sequence: CASSPRAFNTDTQYF.

The chain carries TRBV4-1 and TRBJ2-7; 9 nucleotides match TRBD2. The trim removed 2 bases at V and 1 base at J, leaving 3 bases unmatched. Germline V lookup: CDR1 MGHRA, CDR2 YSYEKL. The CDR3 is 15 amino acids. The CDR3 here is CASSQLAGSSYEQYV. The CDR3 DNA sequence: TGCGCCAGCAGCCAACTAGCGGGGAGTTCCTACGAGCAGTACGTC.

The gene calls are TRBV7-9 and TRBJ2-7; unclear D gene. Looked up from germline, CDR1 is SEHNR and CDR2 is FQNEAQ (reference sequence). The CDR3 runs 12 residues. V was cut by 1 base and J by 6 bases, with 7 bases left in between. CDR3 amino acids: CASSLEGLEQYV. Here the CDR3 DNA reads TGTGCCAGCAGCTTAGAGGGCCTCGAGCAGTACGTC.

The rearrangement joins TRBV4-1 to TRBJ2-2, with D unclear. V lost 3 bases and J lost 4, with 12 bases in between. From germline, CDR1 is MGHRA and CDR2 YSYEKL. The length of the CDR3 is 15 residues. CDR3: CASSQSDWGTGELFF. DNA of the CDR3: TGCGCCAGCAGCCAGTCCGACTGGGGCACCGGGGAGCTGTTTTTT.

This chain connects TRBV10-3 to TRBJ2-2, with D perhaps matching TRBD1 or TRBD2 (5 bases each). Germline V gene data show CDR1 as ENHRY and CDR2 as SYGVKD. The V gene lost 7 bases and the J gene lost 4 bases, with 10 bases spanning the gap. The CDR3 spans 13 residues. Here the CDR3 reads CAINSGRTGELFF. CDR3 in DNA: TGTGCCATCAACTCGGGGCGCACCGGGGAGCTGTTTTTT.

This clonotype was counted between two and nine times. The chain recombines TRBV6-5 with TRBJ1-5; TRBD1 aligns across 8 bases. V lost 2 bases to trimming and J lost 4 bases; unmatched junction nucleotides: 1. Germline-derived CDR1 and CDR2 are MNHEY and SVGAGI. The CDR3 covers 14 residues. The CDR3 DNA sequence: TGTGCCAGCAGTTACCGGACAGGGAATCAGCCCCAGCATTTT. Protein sequence: CASSYRTGNQPQHF.

The chain employs TRBV10-2 and TRBJ2-7, with TRBD2 as a possible D gene (6 bases). Trimming removed 8 bases from V and 6 bases from J, with 17 bases in between. From germline, CDR1 is WSHSY and CDR2 SAAADI. This CDR3 spans 13 amino acids. CDR3 in amino acids: CASGTSKFSEQYF. CDR3 coding DNA: TGCGCCAGCGGGACTTCCAAGTTCTCCGAGCAGTACTTC.

This clonotype was seen a few times. V and J are TRBV13 and TRBJ1-6; 9 bases agree with TRBD1. Trimming took 5 bases from V and 7 from J; bases not matched to a gene: 12. CDR3 size: 17 residues. Germline CDR1 and CDR2: PRHDT and FYEKMQ (reference sequence). CDR3 residues: CASSALDRGAWNSPLHF. The CDR3 nucleotides are TGTGCCAGCAGCGCCCTGGACAGGGGAGCTTGGAATTCACCCCTCCACTTT.